This is a list of T cell receptor beta chains from one sample in a study of OX40 agonist ivuxolimab in advanced cancers. Libraries were prepared by immunoSEQ multiplex PCR; TCRdb keeps only in-frame clonotypes and omits some of them. The sample records more than 45,000 clones, 80% to 90% being singletons. Sequencing was performed on CD4+ or CD8+ T cells sorted from blood, taken in a trial of the OX40 agonist ivuxolimab. All receptors come from an adult with an advanced solid tumor such as melanoma, head and neck, liver or kidney cancer. The conserved cysteine and the conserved F or W are not part of the CDR3 here. Each record gives: J gene, V gene, CDR3 protein.

TRBJ1-6 TRBV10-2 ASSITGGGSPLH
TRBJ1-2 TRBV7-2 ASSYMTAYGYT
TRBJ1-1 TRBV7-9 ASSLNTEAF
TRBJ2-2 TRBV29-1 SVTGDAGELF
TRBJ1-2 TRBV20-1 SAPGSYGYT
TRBJ1-3 TRBV7-8 ASSLVTDSGNTIY
TRBJ1-1 TRBV28 ASSSGQGFGETEAF
TRBJ1-1 TRBV10-3 AISESSRGTEAF
TRBJ2-1 TRBV28 ASSLSRGGYNEQF
TRBJ1-4 TRBV5-1 ASSLGQGAATNEKLF
TRBJ1-2 TRBV11-2 ASSFGVGDGYT
TRBJ2-1 TRBV14 ASSQDSGIGYNEQF
TRBJ1-1 TRBV10-3 AISDPGQGEGTEAF
TRBJ2-1 TRBV7-2 ASSLAGGLAGGNAEQF
TRBJ2-7 TRBV7-6 ASSLGSPSDEQY
TRBJ1-1 TRBV29-1 SVPQGGVNTEAF
TRBJ2-1 TRBV19 ASGGANEQF
TRBJ2-3 TRBV9 ASSVGTRGTDTQY
TRBJ2-5 TRBV29-1 SAVTNPQETQY
TRBJ2-1 TRBV27 ASGQAGSYNEQF
TRBJ1-4 TRBV9 ASSMGQGGEKLF
TRBJ2-7 TRBV29-1 SVSGGSYEQY
TRBJ2-1 TRBV29-1 SVHSSYNEQF
TRBJ1-1 TRBV7-6 ASSQTGVSNLNTEAF
TRBJ1-5 TRBV19 ASSQGRFYSNQPQH
TRBJ2-7 TRBV2 ASSEGRGYDEQY
TRBJ2-1 TRBV27 ASTSPLGEQF
TRBJ1-1 TRBV27 ASSLMGQGGTEAF
TRBJ2-2 TRBV29-1 SVGGSGGELF
TRBJ2-7 TRBV28 ASRTGRSSYEQY
TRBJ2-1 TRBV7-9 ASSRNLYQNYNEQF
TRBJ2-7 TRBV28 ASTSGGPSYEQY
TRBJ2-1 TRBV30 AWSEGADNEQF
TRBJ1-1 TRBV28 ASSSMPQQGLNTEAF
TRBJ1-2 TRBV19 ASSIVDGDGYT
TRBJ1-1 TRBV2 ASSPTPGFFEAF
TRBJ2-1 TRBV27 ASSTSVEGTEQF
TRBJ1-2 TRBV9 ASSVAGDGGYT
TRBJ2-7 TRBV28 ASSPLVTSYEQY
TRBJ2-1 TRBV2 ASSEMGGRNEQF
TRBJ2-3 TRBV6-1 ASSDGGYTDTQY
TRBJ2-2 TRBV7-6 ASSLGPRGAGELF
TRBJ2-1 TRBV7-9 ASTVSSGRDNEQF
TRBJ2-2 TRBV7-9 ASSIRDIRDGELF
TRBJ2-6 TRBV19 ASSIVRNRVPAGANVLT
TRBJ2-6 TRBV7-9 ASSRLGDAGANVLT
TRBJ1-3 TRBV28 ASSSRVSGNTIY
TRBJ2-2 TRBV9 ASSVISGELF
TRBJ1-3 TRBV7-3 ASSVTGGSGNTIY